This is a list of T cell receptor beta chains from one sample in a study of cytomegalovirus exposure and HLA in healthy donors. TCRdb's copy holds only in-frame clones and misses some; the assay was immunoSEQ multiplex PCR. The data contain more than 35,000 clones, 60% to 70% of them singletons. The specimen was PBMCs. The source is a man aged 40-49 years in good health and CMV-seronegative. Both conserved end residues are part of each CDR3. D genes are given only for firm matches. Where a row states a size, it is once, few, many or the class of an expanded clone; other rows omit it.

clone_size d_call j_call v_call cdr3_aa cdr3_nt
NA TRBD1 TRBJ1-6 TRBV5-1 CASSLDADREVNSPLRF TGCGCCAGCAGCTTGGACGCTGACAGGGAGGTTAATTCACCCCTCCGCTTT
NA NA TRBJ1-1 TRBV7-2 CASRTGREPTEAFF TGTGCCAGCAGGACCGGGAGGGAGCCCACTGAAGCCTTCTTT
NA NA TRBJ2-1 TRBV7-2 CASSFGTYTSYYNEQFF TGTGCCAGCAGCTTCGGGACTTACACGTCTTACTACAATGAGCAGTTCTTC
NA NA TRBJ1-1 TRBV10-3 CAISESWGRIDTEAFF TGTGCCATCAGTGAGTCATGGGGCAGGATTGACACTGAAGCTTTCTTT
NA NA TRBJ1-5 TRBV6-5 CASSPLGPNQPQHF TGTGCCAGCAGTCCCCTGGGGCCCAATCAGCCCCAGCATTTT
NA TRBD1 TRBJ2-3 TRBV12-5 CASGSTRQGSSTDTQYF TGTGCTAGTGGTTCTACTCGACAGGGATCGTCCACAGATACGCAGTATTTT
few TRBD2 TRBJ2-1 TRBV7-6 CASSGGLAEHNEQFF TGTGCCAGCAGCGGGGGACTAGCGGAACACAATGAGCAGTTCTTC
few NA TRBJ2-7 TRBV2 CASRLLAEEGEQYF TGTGCCAGCAGACTGCTGGCCGAGGAGGGCGAGCAGTACTTC
NA NA TRBJ2-7 TRBV29-1 CSVRLARNPSYEQYF TGCAGCGTGAGACTTGCCCGGAACCCGTCCTACGAGCAGTACTTC
NA TRBD1 TRBJ1-2 TRBV19 CASRRDRTTNYGYTF TGTGCCAGTAGGCGGGACAGAACAACAAACTATGGCTACACCTTC
NA TRBD1 TRBJ1-1 TRBV4-1 CASSQDVRGHDEAFF TGCGCCAGCAGCCAAGATGTGAGGGGGCACGATGAAGCTTTCTTT
few NA TRBJ1-6 TRBV2 CASRGARLNSPLHF TGTGCCAGCAGGGGGGCCAGGCTTAATTCACCCCTCCACTTT
NA TRBD2 TRBJ2-1 TRBV28 CASSLLAGTNSYNEQFF TGTGCCAGCAGTTTATTGGCGGGGACTAACTCCTACAATGAGCAGTTCTTC
once NA TRBJ1-6 TRBV30 CASRGGGNSPLHF TGTGCCTCCCGAGGTGGAGGTAATTCACCCCTCCACTTT
NA NA TRBJ2-5 TRBV5-5 CASSSPRVQETQYF TGTGCCAGCAGCTCCCCCAGGGTCCAAGAGACCCAGTACTTC
NA NA TRBJ2-7 TRBV6-5 CASSYSNYGWEQYF TGTGCCAGCAGTTACTCGAACTACGGGTGGGAGCAGTACTTC
NA TRBD1 TRBJ1-1 TRBV18 CASSAGDRGRLTEAFF TGTGCCAGCTCAGCAGGGGACAGGGGGCGCTTAACTGAAGCTTTCTTT
NA TRBD2 TRBJ2-1 TRBV10-3 CAIRPLAGEQFF TGTGCCATCAGGCCTCTAGCGGGGGAGCAGTTCTTC
NA NA TRBJ1-1 TRBV14 CASSQTQGTEAFF TGTGCCAGCAGCCAGACTCAGGGAACTGAAGCTTTCTTT
once NA TRBJ2-3 TRBV2 CASSRQKDTQYF TGTGCCAGCAGCCGACAGAAAGATACGCAGTATTTT
NA NA TRBJ2-2 TRBV9 CASSVQGRRTGELFF TGTGCCAGCAGCGTACAGGGGCGGCGGACCGGGGAGCTGTTTTTT
NA TRBD1 TRBJ1-1 TRBV27 CASRRQGESTEAFF TGTGCCAGCAGAAGACAGGGAGAGAGCACTGAAGCTTTCTTT
NA TRBD2 TRBJ2-1 TRBV2 CASSAAAGGRYNEQFF TGTGCCAGCAGTGCCGCGGCGGGGGGGAGATACAATGAGCAGTTCTTC
NA NA TRBJ1-2 TRBV6-4 CASRYGPGLGYTF TGTGCCAGCAGGTATGGACCAGGGTTGGGCTACACCTTC
NA NA TRBJ2-4 TRBV5-1 CASSLETGAKNIQYF TGCGCCAGCAGCTTGGAAACCGGGGCCAAAAACATTCAGTACTTC
once TRBD1 TRBJ1-1 TRBV9 CASSVGTGYTEAFF TGTGCCAGCAGCGTCGGGACAGGGTACACTGAAGCTTTCTTT
NA NA TRBJ2-5 TRBV2 CASSSTGGPPETQYF TGTGCCAGCAGTAGTACGGGGGGCCCGCCGGAGACCCAGTACTTC
few TRBD1 TRBJ2-7 TRBV18 CASSPRQGALYEQYF TGTGCCAGCTCACCACGGCAGGGGGCGTTATACGAGCAGTACTTC
NA TRBD1 TRBJ2-7 TRBV18 CASSPDRSSYEQYF TGTGCCAGCTCACCGGACAGGAGCTCCTACGAGCAGTACTTC
NA NA TRBJ2-2 TRBV6-5 CASTLQEAGELFF TGTGCCAGCACTCTACAGGAAGCCGGGGAGCTGTTTTTT
NA NA TRBJ1-5 TRBV30 CAWSRTVNQPQHF TGTGCCTGGAGTCGTACAGTAAATCAGCCCCAGCATTTT
NA TRBD1 TRBJ1-3 TRBV2 CASKSQGPGNTIYF TGTGCCAGCAAGTCACAGGGGCCGGGAAACACCATATATTTT
NA TRBD1 TRBJ2-2 TRBV18 CASSPQANFQGARPTGELFF TGTGCCAGCTCACCACAGGCCAATTTTCAGGGGGCGAGGCCCACCGGGGAGCTGTTTTTT
NA TRBD1 TRBJ1-1 TRBV10-3 CAISESWDRDGTEAFF TGTGCCATCAGTGAGTCCTGGGACAGGGACGGCACTGAAGCTTTCTTT